This T cell receptor beta chain was sequenced during a study of T cells after yellow fever vaccination. The CDR3 is 12 amino acids. Germline values: CDR1 MNHEY, CDR2 SVGEGT. Between the trimmed V and J ends, which lost 2 bases and 5 bases, there was a span of 4 bases. TCRdb re-derived calls from the 5' RACE reads in MiXCR, one entry per CDR3 protein. The sample carries 250,000 to 350,000 distinct CDR3 sequences, 6.8% recorded once. The chain joins TRBV6-2 or TRBV6-3 to TRBJ2-1; the D is unclear. This receptor was taken from a man aged 18 to 30 who received the YFV17D yellow fever vaccine. Source: PBMCs, taken approximately 47 days after the first yellow fever vaccination. CDR3 DNA: TGTGCCAGCAGTTACATGGACAATGAGCAGTTCTTC. Protein: CASSYMDNEQFF.